This T cell receptor (beta chain) stems from a study of cytomegalovirus exposure and HLA in healthy donors. Study outcomes and limitations: Segments of the TCR beta V type were, in most cases, productive about 87% or about 30% of the time in an earlier analysis.

Use of 60 Vbeta and 13 Jbeta primers characterized the PCR. Original analysis: The authors later counted about 80 million unique TCR beta chains, 8.5 million to 13 million of them shared. TCRdb keeps only in-frame clones here, not all; method: immunoSEQ multiplex PCR. V and J calls and clone size are as listed in that table; D and trimming were resolved from the DNA. The sample has 180,000 or so clones; around 86% are singletons. Germline V CDR1 and CDR2: SGHAT, FQDESV (reference sequence). This CDR3 has 16 amino acids. The V and J ends lost 0 bases and 9 bases, in that order; junction bases with no gene match: 6. With regard to this clone: The antigen remains unidentified.

This chain links TRBV11-1 with TRBJ2-1; 12 bases are a match to TRBD2. The sequence was collected from a woman in her forties or fifties in good health and CMV-seropositive. Specimen: PBMCs. In DNA, the CDR3 is TGTGCCAGCAGCTTAGCGACTAGCGGGAGAAATGGTGAGCAGTTCTTC. Its protein product is CASSLATSGRNGEQFF.